The 32 T cell receptor beta chains below come from one sample, sequenced in a study of blood T cells in healthy people across ages. Next came a second PCR, run for about 7 to 12 cycles, which used a sample-barcoded 5' primer along with a J-beta primer mix. TCRdb reanalysed the 5' RACE reads using MiXCR and keeps one entry per CDR3 protein. Of hundreds of thousands of distinct CDR3 sequences in the sample, under 70% were seen once. The sample comprised blood. The receptors come from a man between 60 and 70 years old in good health.

CDR3 DNA sequence: TGCGCCAGCAGCTGGAGACAAGGGACGTCCTACGAGCAGTACTTC. Translation: CASSWRQGTSYEQYF. V gene TRBV5-1 combines with J gene TRBJ2-7, with D perhaps assigned TRBD1 or TRBD2 (5 bases each). This CDR3 spans 15 amino acids. The ends were cut back, 3 bases at V and 1 base at J, with 14 bases in the middle. Germline V gives CDR1 SGHRS, CDR2 YFSETQ.

The J gene is TRBJ1-6, the V gene TRBV3-1; tentatively, D is TRBD1 (5 bases). The CDR3 runs to 14 residues. V was cut by 3 bases and J by 4 bases, with 7 bases left in between. Germline V lookup: CDR1 LGHDT, CDR2 YNNKEL (reference sequence). CDR3 loop: CASSQPGYNSPLHF. Here the CDR3 DNA reads TGTGCCAGCAGCCAGCCAGGGTATAATTCACCCCTCCACTTT.

The chain carries TRBV25-1 and TRBJ2-1; 8 bases fit TRBD2. The ends lost 8 bases at V and 7 bases at J; junction bases unmatched: 16. The CDR3 runs 16 residues. From germline, CDR1 is MGHDK and CDR2 SYGVNS. The CDR3 region has the DNA TGTGCCAGCCAAATCACGGGGGGGAGGGGCAAGAATGAGCAGTTCTTC. As protein: CASQITGGRGKNEQFF. The full variable domain, with the rest looked up from reference TRBV25-1 and TRBJ2-1, is EADIYQTPRYLVIGTGKKITLECSQTMGHDKMYWYQQDPGMELHLIHYSYGVNSTEKGDLSSESTVSRIRTEHFPLTLESARPSHTSQYLCASQITGGRGKNEQFFGPGTRLTVL.

DNA of the CDR3: TGTGCCTGGAGTCCCGAGACCTACGACAGGGAGAACACTGAAGCTTTCTTT. Its protein product is CAWSPETYDRENTEAFF. The chain combines TRBV30 with TRBJ1-1; 7 bases match TRBD1. The CDR3 runs to 17 residues. Germline loops: CDR1 GTSNPN, CDR2 SVGIG (reference sequence). Trimming at V came to 2 bases and at J to 1 base, leaving 13 bases not matched to a gene.

The chain joins TRBV7-2 to TRBJ2-3, with D unclear. The CDR3 contains 13 residues. V was shortened by 5 bases and J by 2 bases, with 8 bases between the two germline ends. Germline V gene lookup returns CDR1 SGHTA and CDR2 FQGNSA. CDR3 sequence: CASSIPATDTQYF. CDR3 DNA sequence: TGTGCCAGCAGCATCCCAGCCACAGATACGCAGTATTTT.

This chain links TRBV4-1 with TRBJ1-2; TRBD1 matches 8 bases. Trimming removed 0 bases from V and 8 bases from J; junction bases left unmatched: 8. The germline V gene has CDR1 MGHRA and CDR2 YSYEKL. The CDR3 sequence is 15 residues long. CDR3 in DNA: TGCGCCAGCAGCCAAGATCCAGGGGGCGCGTCGGGCTACACCTTC. This gives the protein CASSQDPGGASGYTF.

The genes are TRBV20-1 and TRBJ1-1, with 7 bases identical to TRBD1. J lost 3 bases, V lost 6 bases, and 10 bases had no gene match. The germline gives CDR1 DFQATT, CDR2 SNEGSKA (reference sequence). The CDR3 is made up of 14 amino acids. The CDR3 bases are TGCAGTGCCGGAAGGGGGCGCGGTGACACTGAAGCTTTCTTT. Its protein product is CSAGRGRGDTEAFF.

This clonotype appeared a few times. As DNA, the CDR3 is TGCAGTGCTAGAGGTGGGAACTACAATGAGCAGTTCTTC. Its protein is CSARGGNYNEQFF. The chain uses TRBV20-1 and TRBJ2-1; unclear D gene. The germline V and J ends were trimmed by 1 base and 3 bases, with 7 bases remaining between them. Germline lookup yields CDR1 DFQATT and CDR2 SNEGSKA (reference sequence). The CDR3 has 13 residues.

In its sample, this clonotype was seen a few times. The V call is TRBV5-1, the J call TRBJ2-2; 11 nucleotides agree with TRBD1. The CDR3 covers 15 residues. J was trimmed by 4 bases and V by 3 bases; bases with no gene match: 2. The V gene's germline CDR1 is SGHRS and CDR2 YFSETQ. The CDR3 DNA reads TGCGCCAGCAGCTCAGGGACAGGGGGCACCGGGGAGCTGTTTTTT. The encoded protein is CASSSGTGGTGELFF.

This clonotype has a single count. V usage is TRBV13 and J usage is TRBJ2-3; 9 nucleotides match TRBD2. The J segment lost 2 bases and the V segment lost 2 bases, leaving 11 bases of the junction unmatched. Germline lookup yields CDR1 PRHDT and CDR2 FYEKMQ (reference sequence). This CDR3 has 18 amino acids. CDR3: CASSLNSGGPGSTDTQYF. CDR3 DNA sequence: TGTGCCAGCAGCTTAAATAGCGGGGGCCCCGGATCCACAGATACGCAGTATTTT.

CDR3 nucleotides: TGTGCCAGCTCACCGGAGTCGGGGGGACTACGGGACTACAATGAGCAGTTCTTC. Its translation is CASSPESGGLRDYNEQFF. The rearrangement joins TRBV18 to TRBJ2-1, with TRBD2 matching 7 bases. Germline CDR1 is KGHSH and CDR2 is LQKENI. This CDR3 contains 18 residues. The V and J ends lost 3 bases and 3 bases, in that order; junction bases with no gene match: 14.

The rearrangement joins TRBV7-2 to TRBJ1-1; possibly TRBD1 for D (5 bases). This CDR3 region has 14 residues. The V end lost 5 bases, the J end lost 4 bases, and 14 bases lay between the germline ends. The germline gives CDR1 SGHTA, CDR2 FQGNSA. The CDR3 DNA reads as TGTGCCAGCAGCGCTCACCAGGGAGGCACTGAAGCTTTCTTT. It yields the protein CASSAHQGGTEAFF.

The chain is built from TRBV10-3 and TRBJ2-1; TRBD2 agrees at 8 bases. The CDR3 has 16 residues. The V gene end was trimmed by 7 bases and the J gene end by 0 bases; junction bases not matched to a gene: 8. CDR1 and CDR2 from the germline V gene are ENHRY and SYGVKD. The CDR3 coding sequence is TGTGCCATCACGCGATCAACTAGCGGCTCCTACAATGAGCAGTTCTTC. Translated, it gives CAITRSTSGSYNEQFF.

This clonotype appeared once. The rearrangement joins TRBV28 to TRBJ2-2, with D perhaps being TRBD1 or TRBD2 (5 bases each). Germline CDR1 MDHEN, CDR2 SYDVKM. V gave up 6 bases and J gave up 4 bases, with 15 bases separating them. There are 15 residues in the CDR3. The CDR3 nucleotides read TGTGCCAGCAGCTCCGGGACCCTTATCACCGGGGAGCTGTTTTTT. Translation: CASSSGTLITGELFF. The complete variable domain, with remaining parts taken from reference TRBV28 and TRBJ2-2, reads DVKVTQSSRYLVKRTGEKVFLECVQDMDHENMFWYRQDPGLGLRLIYFSYDVKMKEKGDIPEGYSVSREKKERFSLILESASTNQTSMYLCASSSGTLITGELFFGEGSRLTVL.

V gene TRBV5-1 combines with J gene TRBJ2-3; weak D call: TRBD1 (6 bases). V was shortened by 4 bases and J by 1 base, with 13 bases between the two germline ends. The V gene's germline CDR1 is SGHRS and CDR2 YFSETQ. The CDR3 has 15 residues. CDR3 bases: TGCGCCAGCAGCACAGGACAGTACGGCACAGATACGCAGTATTTT. Its translation is CASSTGQYGTDTQYF.

This clonotype was detected a few times. V and J are TRBV20-1 and TRBJ2-5; D gene unclear. The CDR3 loop spans 13 amino acids. V lost 6 bases to trimming and J lost 11 bases, with 22 bases between them. The V gene's germline CDR1 is DFQATT and CDR2 SNEGSKA (reference sequence). Written as DNA, the CDR3 is TGCAGTGCCTCAATCGGCTCCTATAATGAGCAGTACTTC. This translates into CSASIGSYNEQYF.

The rearrangement joins TRBV20-1 to TRBJ1-5; 7 bases align to TRBD1. The trim removed 2 bases at V and 4 bases at J, leaving 8 bases unmatched. This CDR3 spans 15 amino acids. Germline CDR1 reads DFQATT; CDR2 reads SNEGSKA (reference sequence). The CDR3 sequence: CSARPPDRVNQPQHF. The CDR3 region has the DNA TGCAGTGCTAGACCACCTGACAGGGTTAATCAGCCCCAGCATTTT.

J is TRBJ2-1 and V is TRBV5-1; 8 bases map to TRBD1. The length of the CDR3 is 15 residues. V lost 4 bases and J lost 6; bases outside the gene matches: 9. Germline V gene lookup returns CDR1 SGHRS and CDR2 YFSETQ. The CDR3 nucleotides are TGCGCCAGCAGCGTAACGGGACAGGTCCTCAATGAGCAGTTCTTC. It is translated as CASSVTGQVLNEQFF.

V and J are TRBV6-2 or TRBV6-3 and TRBJ2-7; the match to TRBD1 covers 8 bases. With V trimmed by 0 bases and J by 3 bases, 4 bases remained unmatched. Germline V lookup: CDR1 MNHEY, CDR2 SVGEGT. The CDR3 extends over 15 amino acids. The CDR3 loop is CASSYSITGGYEQYF. The CDR3 DNA sequence: TGTGCCAGCAGTTACTCGATTACAGGGGGCTACGAGCAGTACTTC.

V is TRBV5-4 and J is TRBJ2-5; 11 bases line up with TRBD2. J lost 0 bases, V lost 4 bases, and 2 bases had no gene match. This CDR3 has 15 residues. From germline, CDR1 is SGHNT and CDR2 YYREEE (reference sequence). The CDR3: CASSPTSGDQETQYF. In nucleotides, the CDR3 is TGTGCCAGCAGCCCGACTAGCGGGGACCAAGAGACCCAGTACTTC.

The chain carries TRBV5-1 and TRBJ2-1; 10 bases line up with TRBD1. This CDR3 has 16 residues. CDR1 and CDR2 from the germline V gene are SGHRS and YFSETQ. V lost 4 bases and J lost 8; bases outside the gene matches: 12. This chain's CDR3 is CASSVSLGTGVDEQFF. The CDR3 nucleotides are TGCGCCAGCAGCGTAAGCCTCGGGACAGGGGTTGATGAGCAGTTCTTC.

This chain links TRBV5-1 with TRBJ1-1, with unresolved D. Germline V gene lookup returns CDR1 SGHRS and CDR2 YFSETQ. V lost 2 bases to trimming and J lost 4 bases, with 9 bases between them. The CDR3 runs 13 residues. The CDR3 bases are TGCGCCAGCAGCTTTAGGTGGGGCACTGAAGCTTTCTTT. Protein: CASSFRWGTEAFF.

The chain has TRBV6-4 and TRBJ2-1; 7 bases map to TRBD2. Germline V gene lookup returns CDR1 MRHNA and CDR2 SNTAGT. The ends lost 2 bases at V and 13 bases at J; junction bases unmatched: 14. The CDR3 runs to 15 residues. The CDR3 region has the DNA TGTGCCAGCAGTGACCCCACGGGCGGGAGTCACCGTCAGTTCTTC. Its protein is CASSDPTGGSHRQFF.

This chain joins TRBV27 and TRBJ1-2; a weak D match, TRBD1 (5 bases). CDR3 length: 17 amino acids. The V and J ends lost 6 bases and 7 bases respectively, with 27 bases between them. CDR1 MNHEY and CDR2 SMNVEV come from the germline V gene (reference sequence). The CDR3 loop is CASSPGGGGQTVFGYTF. The CDR3 DNA reads as TGTGCCAGCAGCCCCGGGGGGGGTGGTCAGACCGTGTTTGGCTACACCTTC.

The V and J genes are TRBV29-1 and TRBJ2-1; no definite D call. The J call is in doubt because the DNA end fits TRBJ2-7 better. The CDR3 length is 14 residues. The germline gives CDR1 SQVTM, CDR2 ANQGSEA. This chain's CDR3 is CSVATRSATYEQYF. The DNA for the CDR3 is TGCAGCGTTGCAACCCGGTCCGCCACCTACGAGCAGTACTTC.

J is TRBJ1-1 and V is TRBV27; D is unclear. V lost 5 bases to trimming and J lost 1 base, with 14 bases between them. CDR3 length: 15 amino acids. From germline, CDR1 is MNHEY and CDR2 SMNVEV (reference sequence). This CDR3 reads CASSARPGGNTEAFF. In nucleotides, the CDR3 is TGTGCCAGCAGTGCACGGCCGGGCGGGAACACTGAAGCTTTCTTT.

The chain has TRBV5-6 and TRBJ2-1; tentative D call: TRBD1 (6 bases). The germline gives CDR1 SGHDT, CDR2 YYEEEE. The CDR3 is 18 residues long. Trimming shortened V by 1 base and J by 8 bases, and 25 bases separated the two germline ends. The CDR3 bases are TGTGCCAGCAGCTTGCTGACCTCGGACAGCCCCGGGCCGGATGAGCAGTTCTTC. Amino acid sequence: CASSLLTSDSPGPDEQFF.

This rearrangement joins TRBV7-9 to TRBJ2-7; 7 bases are a match to TRBD1. The CDR3 covers 12 residues. J was trimmed by 6 bases and V by 6 bases; bases with no gene match: 5. Germline-derived CDR1 and CDR2 are SEHNR and FQNEAQ (reference sequence). The CDR3 DNA reads TGTGCCAGCAGACCATCAGGGGGCGAGCAGTACTTC. It specifies CASRPSGGEQYF. Together with reference TRBV7-9 and TRBJ2-7, the CDR3 gives the full variable domain: DTGVSQNPRHKITKRGQNVTFRCDPISEHNRLYWYRQTLGQGPEFLTYFQNEAQLEKSRLLSDRFSAERPKGSFSTLEIQRTEQGDSAMYLCASRPSGGEQYFGPGTRLTVT.

The chain recombines TRBV10-3 with TRBJ2-2, with 7 nucleotides matching TRBD2. CDR1 is ENHRY, CDR2 SYGVKD, per germline. The CDR3 extends over 15 amino acids. The V gene end was trimmed by 4 bases and the J gene end by 4 bases; junction bases not matched to a gene: 6. In DNA, the CDR3 is TGTGCCATCAGTGGGGCGGGGGACGGCACCGGGGAGCTGTTTTTT. Its translation is CAISGAGDGTGELFF.

This clonotype was seen a few times. The chain has TRBV6-2 or TRBV6-3 and TRBJ2-1; 15 positions match TRBD2. The CDR3 length is 18 residues. The germline V gene has CDR1 MNHEY and CDR2 SVGEGT. V trimming: 5 bases; J trimming: 2 bases; junction bases outside the gene matches: 7. Written as DNA, the CDR3 is TGTGCCAGCAGTGCGCACCGGACTAGCGGGGGGGCCTACAATGAGCAGTTCTTC. Its translation: CASSAHRTSGGAYNEQFF.

V gene TRBV28 combines with J gene TRBJ1-4, with D maybe TRBD1 (5 bases). V lost 7 bases and J lost 10, with 19 bases in between. Per the germline V gene, CDR1 is MDHEN and CDR2 is SYDVKM. CDR3 length equals 14 residues. The CDR3 DNA reads TGTGCCAGCACCTTGCAGGACATGAGAGGAAAACTGTTTTTT. Its protein is CASTLQDMRGKLFF.

In its sample, this clonotype was seen a few times. V usage is TRBV20-1 and J usage is TRBJ2-5; 7 bases fit TRBD2. The CDR3 length is 15 residues. With 4 bases clipped from V and 1 base from J, the junction kept 9 bases outside the gene matches. Germline V gene sequence: CDR1 DFQATT, CDR2 SNEGSKA (reference sequence). The CDR3 DNA sequence: TGCAGTGCTAAGAAGGCAGCTAGCGGCCAAGAGACCCAGTACTTC. It encodes CSAKKAASGQETQYF.